This passage covers 27 T cell receptor beta chains from one sample sequenced in a study of CD8+CD57+ T cells in acquired aplastic anemia. TCR beta VDJ and CDR3 profiling used genomic DNA as template. MiXCR, applied by TCRdb to the reads, yields one record per CDR3 protein. The profile shows roughly 160,000 distinct CDR3 sequences, about 64% of them singletons. The sample comprised sorted CD4+, CD8+, or CD8+CD57+ T cells (not recorded which) from PBMCs. These receptors were taken from a human donor in good health.

This sequence joins TRBV20-1 and TRBJ2-1; D is unclear. Germline CDR1 DFQATT, CDR2 SNEGSKA (reference sequence). Between the trimmed V and J ends, which lost 5 bases and 8 bases, there was a span of 13 bases. The CDR3 extends over 12 amino acids. As DNA, the CDR3 is TGCAGTGCTTCCGGTATAAAAGATGAGCAGTTCTTC. It translates to CSASGIKDEQFF.

With regard to this clonotype: Mismatch with germline at one junction end may stem from a read error. V and J are TRBV7-8 and TRBJ2-7; D might be TRBD1 or TRBD2, each matching 5 bases. Germline V gene sequence: CDR1 SGHVS, CDR2 FQNEAQ. The CDR3 sequence is 12 residues long. CDR3 nucleotide sequence: TGTGCCAGCAGCTTAGCGCGAGGGGATCTGGACTTC. Residues: CASSLARGDLDF.

The chain couples TRBV19 to TRBJ1-5; 10 bases fit TRBD1. CDR3 size: 15 residues. Germline CDR1 LNHDA, CDR2 SQIVND (reference sequence). Trimming cost V 4 bases and J 1 base; bases outside gene matches: 1. The CDR3 DNA reads TGTGCCAGTAGTACGGGACAGGGGAGCAATCAGCCCCAGCATTTT. Protein: CASSTGQGSNQPQHF.

Of note for this clonotype: The junction departs from germline at one end; a sequencing error may be responsible. V is TRBV19 and J is TRBJ1-2; TRBD1 matches at 7 bases. The CDR3 is 16 residues long. Germline V CDR1 and CDR2: LNHDA, SQIVND (reference sequence). The CDR3 here is CASSIPGRGVSDGYTF. Written as DNA, the CDR3 is TGTGCCAGCAGTATACCGGGCAGGGGGGTCTCAGATGGCTACACCTTC.

There are many counts of this clonotype. The J gene is TRBJ2-1, the V gene TRBV6-6; 8 nucleotides agree with TRBD2. Germline CDR1 and CDR2: MNHNY and SVGAGI (reference sequence). V lost 2 bases, J lost 6 bases, and 3 bases stayed unmatched. The CDR3 extends over 14 amino acids. CDR3 in DNA: TGTGCCAGCAGTTACACGGGGACTAGCAATGAGCAGTTCTTC. It is translated as CASSYTGTSNEQFF.

This clonotype was detected many times. The J gene is TRBJ2-1, the V gene TRBV5-8; D is uncertain. CDR3 length: 14 amino acids. Germline assignment: CDR1 SGHTS and CDR2 YDEGEE. Trimming removed 1 base from V and 8 bases from J, with 13 bases in between. The CDR3 bases are TGTGCCAGCAGCTTGTCTAACTCGGCTTATGAGCAGTTCTTC. Translated, it gives CASSLSNSAYEQFF.

On this clonotype itself: Germline and junction disagree at one end, which may indicate a read error. The chain couples TRBV5-1 to TRBJ2-2; the D is unclear. There are 11 residues in the CDR3. Germline V gives CDR1 SGHRS, CDR2 YFSETQ. Written as DNA, the CDR3 is TGTGCCAGCAGCTTCCTAGGGGAGCTGTTTTTT. Its protein product is CASSFLGELFF.

This clonotype was picked up many times. V and J are TRBV7-8 and TRBJ1-1, with D unresolved. The CDR3 covers 13 residues. From germline, CDR1 is SGHVS and CDR2 FQNEAQ. The ends were cut back, 7 bases at V and 0 bases at J, with 9 bases in the middle. The CDR3 DNA is TGTGCCAGCAATTTGGGTATGAACACTGAAGCTTTCTTT. It translates to CASNLGMNTEAFF.

The chain couples TRBV20-1 to TRBJ1-5, with D maybe TRBD1 (5 bases). The germline CDR1 and CDR2 sequences are DFQATT and SNEGSKA (reference sequence). Trimming shortened V by 5 bases and J by 1 base, and 9 bases separated the two germline ends. This CDR3 region has 13 residues. The DNA for the CDR3 is TGCAGTGCTGGGAGGGACAGCAATCAGCCCCAGCATTTT. Its protein product is CSAGRDSNQPQHF.

This sequence joins TRBV7-2 and TRBJ1-4; 7 nucleotides align to TRBD1. The germline V gene encodes CDR1 SGHTA and CDR2 FQGNSA. Trimming took 5 bases from V and 1 from J; bases not matched to a gene: 4. There are 15 residues in the CDR3. The chain's CDR3 is CASSPDRVTNEKLFF. CDR3 sequence (DNA): TGTGCCAGCAGCCCTGACAGGGTAACTAATGAAAAACTGTTTTTT. The full variable domain, completed using reference TRBV7-2 and TRBJ1-4, is GAGVSQSPSNKVTEKGKDVELRCDPISGHTALYWYRQSLGQGLEFLIYFQGNSAPDKSGLPSDRFSAERTGGSVSTLTIQRTQQEDSAVYLCASSPDRVTNEKLFFGSGTQLSVL.

This clonotype was observed once. The V call is TRBV25-1, the J call TRBJ1-5; 10 bases are shared with TRBD1. The CDR3 extends over 14 amino acids. The germline gives CDR1 MGHDK, CDR2 SYGVNS. V was clipped by 6 bases and J by 6 bases; unmatched bases: 5. This CDR3 is CASSYGQGGQPQHF. The CDR3 DNA sequence: TGTGCCAGCAGCTACGGACAGGGGGGTCAGCCCCAGCATTTT.

The chain couples TRBV19 to TRBJ1-3; D is ambiguous. Between the trimmed V and J ends, which lost 7 bases and 4 bases, there was a span of 14 bases. CDR3 length: 14 amino acids. Germline V CDR1 and CDR2: LNHDA, SQIVND (reference sequence). The CDR3, as DNA: TGTGCCAGTATCCCCGTCGGGGTCGGAAACACCATATATTTT. Residues: CASIPVGVGNTIYF. Full variable domain (missing parts from reference TRBV19 and TRBJ1-3): DGGITQSPKYLFRKEGQNVTLSCEQNLNHDAMYWYRQDPGQGLRLIYYSQIVNDFQKGDIAEGYSVSREKKESFPLTVTSAQKNPTAFYLCASIPVGVGNTIYFGEGSWLTVV.

The rearrangement uses TRBV19 and TRBJ2-3; D unresolved. CDR1 is LNHDA, CDR2 SQIVND, per germline (reference sequence). The CDR3 covers 13 residues. V dropped 6 bases and J dropped 5 bases, with 12 bases sitting between them. The CDR3 nucleotides read TGTGCCAGTAGCCCTTTGGATGGAGATACGCAGTATTTT. Protein product: CASSPLDGDTQYF.

The rearrangement uses TRBV9 and TRBJ2-3, with D hard to call. The V gene lost 3 bases and the J gene lost 3 bases, with 17 bases spanning the gap. The length of the CDR3 is 16 residues. CDR1 is SGDLS, CDR2 YYNGEE, per germline. As DNA, the CDR3 is TGTGCCAGCAGCGCCGTTTCGGACCAAGGGACAGATACGCAGTATTTT. Its protein is CASSAVSDQGTDTQYF.

This chain uses TRBV10-3 with TRBJ2-7, with TRBD1 as a possible D gene (7 bases). Per the germline V gene, CDR1 is ENHRY and CDR2 is SYGVKD. The CDR3 loop spans 13 amino acids. Trimming pared 7 bases from V and 5 bases from J, leaving 15 bases between. CDR3 region: CAIKGQGGDEQYF. The CDR3 DNA reads TGTGCCATCAAAGGGCAGGGGGGCGACGAGCAGTACTTC.

The V gene is TRBV20-1, the J gene TRBJ2-7; 9 nucleotides line up with TRBD1. The V gene's germline CDR1 is DFQATT and CDR2 SNEGSKA (reference sequence). The J segment lost 6 bases and the V segment lost 4 bases, leaving 7 bases of the junction unmatched. CDR3 length: 13 amino acids. The CDR3 DNA follows: TGCAGTGCTACGGACAGGGGACTGGGCGAGCAGTACTTC. It is translated as CSATDRGLGEQYF.

This clonotype occurred once. The chain uses TRBV20-1 and TRBJ1-6, with 11 bases lining up with TRBD1. The length of the CDR3 is 19 residues. CDR1 is DFQATT and CDR2 is SNEGSKA in the germline V gene (reference sequence). Trimming took 3 bases from V and 7 from J; bases not matched to a gene: 17. In nucleotides, the CDR3 is TGCAGTGCTAGTCCTTCCAAAGGTACGGGACAGGGGGGAAATTCACCCCTCCACTTT. Residues: CSASPSKGTGQGGNSPLHF.

The count of this clonotype is one. This chain connects TRBV5-1 to TRBJ2-7; possibly TRBD1 for D (5 bases). The CDR3 extends over 13 amino acids. The V end was cut by 4 bases, the J end by 3 bases, with 11 bases between. The V gene's germline CDR1 is SGHRS and CDR2 YFSETQ. The CDR3 reads CASSRDQGYEQYF. DNA of the CDR3: TGCGCCAGCAGCCGTGACCAGGGCTACGAGCAGTACTTC.

The rearrangement uses TRBV19 and TRBJ1-2, with D possibly being TRBD1 (5 bases). Trimming took off 3 bases at V and 5 bases at J, with 16 bases between the two ends. The CDR3 is made up of 15 amino acids. In germline, CDR1 is LNHDA, CDR2 SQIVND (reference sequence). The CDR3 DNA sequence: TGTGCCAGTAGTATGATACCGGGACTCTCTTATGGCTACACCTTC. Translation gives CASSMIPGLSYGYTF.

The table lists this clonotype with many counts. The chain joins TRBV7-3 to TRBJ1-6; D unresolved. Trimming pared 2 bases from V and 0 bases from J, leaving 5 bases between. There are 15 residues in the CDR3. Germline lookup yields CDR1 SGHTA and CDR2 FQGTGA. The CDR3 DNA sequence: TGTGCCAGCAGCTTATTGAGCTCCTATAATTCACCCCTCCACTTT. Its translation is CASSLLSSYNSPLHF.

This clonotype has at least ten counts. This chain links TRBV7-9 with TRBJ1-1; no clear D. Germline CDR1 is SEHNR and CDR2 is FQNEAQ (reference sequence). V lost 2 bases and J 1 base, leaving 11 bases between the germline ends. The CDR3 runs to 15 residues. The CDR3 coding sequence is TGTGCCAGCAGCTTATCTACTTCGGGGAACACTGAAGCTTTCTTT. As protein: CASSLSTSGNTEAFF.

The table lists this clonotype with many counts. V gene TRBV15 combines with J gene TRBJ2-1; 10 bases fit TRBD2. V lost 1 base to trimming and J lost 9 bases; unmatched junction nucleotides: 9. Germline CDR1 reads LNHNV; CDR2 reads YYDKDF (reference sequence). This CDR3 spans 16 amino acids. The CDR3 DNA reads as TGTGCCACCAGCAGAGCCCGGGGTCTAGCGGGAGCTGAGCAGTTCTTC. It translates to CATSRARGLAGAEQFF.

This chain connects TRBV7-9 to TRBJ2-3; TRBD2 matches 12 bases. V was pared by 1 base and J by 0 bases, with 5 bases of the junction left unmatched. Germline loops: CDR1 SEHNR, CDR2 FQNEAQ (reference sequence). This CDR3 has 18 residues. This CDR3 is CASSLGLAGATSTDTQYF. CDR3 nucleotides: TGTGCCAGCAGCTTAGGACTAGCGGGGGCCACTAGCACAGATACGCAGTATTTT.

The chain employs TRBV7-8 and TRBJ2-7; 14 nucleotides line up with TRBD2. The J call is in doubt because the DNA end fits TRBJ2-1 better. Germline CDR1 and CDR2: SGHVS and FQNEAQ. The CDR3 covers 15 residues. The CDR3 here is CASTPSRTSGGEQFF. CDR3 bases: TGTGCCAGCACACCATCCAGGACTAGCGGGGGGGAGCAGTTCTTC.

This rearrangement joins TRBV25-1 to TRBJ2-7; unclear D gene. Trimming stripped 5 bases from V and 6 bases from J, with 20 bases between. Germline CDR1 reads MGHDK; CDR2 reads SYGVNS. There are 15 residues in the CDR3. CDR3 region: CASSWGEIATFEQYF. The CDR3 coding sequence is TGTGCCAGCAGTTGGGGTGAGATAGCTACGTTCGAGCAGTACTTC.

The rearrangement uses TRBV25-1 and TRBJ2-6; TRBD2 might be the D (5 bases). Germline CDR1 and CDR2: MGHDK and SYGVNS. V lost 1 base and J 0 bases, leaving 7 bases between the germline ends. This CDR3 region has 16 residues. The CDR3 loop reads CASSESGSSGANVLTF. CDR3 coding DNA: TGTGCCAGCAGTGAATCTGGGAGCTCTGGGGCCAACGTCCTGACTTTC.

The chain joins TRBV7-8 to TRBJ1-1; D is undetermined. There are 12 residues in the CDR3. The V gene's germline CDR1 is SGHVS and CDR2 FQNEAQ. The germline V and J ends were trimmed by 2 bases and 5 bases, with 6 bases remaining between them. The CDR3 reads CASSLTYTEAFF. The CDR3 nucleotides are TGTGCCAGCAGCTTAACCTATACTGAAGCTTTCTTT.